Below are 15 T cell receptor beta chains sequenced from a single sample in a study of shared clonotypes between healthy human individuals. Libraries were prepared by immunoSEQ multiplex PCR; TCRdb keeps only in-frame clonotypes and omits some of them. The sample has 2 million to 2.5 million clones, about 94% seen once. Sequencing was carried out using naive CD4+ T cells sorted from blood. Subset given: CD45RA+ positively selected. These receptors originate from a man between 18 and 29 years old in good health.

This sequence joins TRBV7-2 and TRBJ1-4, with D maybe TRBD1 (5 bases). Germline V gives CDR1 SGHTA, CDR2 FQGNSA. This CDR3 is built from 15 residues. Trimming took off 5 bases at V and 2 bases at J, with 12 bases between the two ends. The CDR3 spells CASSAHRTTNEKLFF. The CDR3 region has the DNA TGTGCCAGCAGCGCTCACAGGACCACTAATGAAAAACTGTTTTTT.

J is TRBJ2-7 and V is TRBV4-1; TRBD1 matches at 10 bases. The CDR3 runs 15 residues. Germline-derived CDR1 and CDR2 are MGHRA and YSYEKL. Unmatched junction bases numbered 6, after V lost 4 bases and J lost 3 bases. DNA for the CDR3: TGCGCCAGCAGCCTAAGACAGGGGGCAGGCTACGAGCAGTACTTC. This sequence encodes CASSLRQGAGYEQYF.

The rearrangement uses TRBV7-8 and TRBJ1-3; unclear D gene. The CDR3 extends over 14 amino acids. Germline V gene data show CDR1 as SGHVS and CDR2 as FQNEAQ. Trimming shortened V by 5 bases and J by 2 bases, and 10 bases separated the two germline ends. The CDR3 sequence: CASSHSGPGNTIYF. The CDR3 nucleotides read TGTGCCAGCAGCCATTCAGGACCTGGAAACACCATATATTTT.

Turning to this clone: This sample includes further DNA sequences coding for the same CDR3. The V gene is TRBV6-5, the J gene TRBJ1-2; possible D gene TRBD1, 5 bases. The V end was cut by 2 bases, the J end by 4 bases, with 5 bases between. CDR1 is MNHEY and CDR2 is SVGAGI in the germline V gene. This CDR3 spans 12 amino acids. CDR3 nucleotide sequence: TGTGCCAGCAGTTACGGGGGCTATGGCTACACCTTC. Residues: CASSYGGYGYTF.

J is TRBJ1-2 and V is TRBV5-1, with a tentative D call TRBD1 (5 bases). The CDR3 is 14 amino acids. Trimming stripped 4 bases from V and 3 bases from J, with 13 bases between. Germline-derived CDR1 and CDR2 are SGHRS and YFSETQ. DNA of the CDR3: TGCGCCAGCAGCCCCGGAGGGACTGACTATGGCTACACCTTC. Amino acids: CASSPGGTDYGYTF.

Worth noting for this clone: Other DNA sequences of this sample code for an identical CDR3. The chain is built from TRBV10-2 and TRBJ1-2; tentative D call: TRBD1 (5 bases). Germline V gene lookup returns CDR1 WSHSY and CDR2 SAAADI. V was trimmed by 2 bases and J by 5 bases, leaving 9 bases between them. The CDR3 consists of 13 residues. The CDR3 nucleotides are TGCGCCAGCAGTGAGGTTCAGGGTTATGGCTACACCTTC. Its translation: CASSEVQGYGYTF.

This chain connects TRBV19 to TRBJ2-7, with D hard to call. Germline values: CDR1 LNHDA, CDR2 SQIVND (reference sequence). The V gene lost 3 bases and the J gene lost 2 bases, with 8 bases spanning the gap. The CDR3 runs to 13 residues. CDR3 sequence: CASSITPTYEQYF. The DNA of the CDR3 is TGTGCCAGTAGTATTACACCTACCTACGAGCAGTACTTC. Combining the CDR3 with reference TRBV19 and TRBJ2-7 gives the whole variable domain DGGITQSPKYLFRKEGQNVTLSCEQNLNHDAMYWYRQDPGQGLRLIYYSQIVNDFQKGDIAEGYSVSREKKESFPLTVTSAQKNPTAFYLCASSITPTYEQYFGPGTRLTVT.

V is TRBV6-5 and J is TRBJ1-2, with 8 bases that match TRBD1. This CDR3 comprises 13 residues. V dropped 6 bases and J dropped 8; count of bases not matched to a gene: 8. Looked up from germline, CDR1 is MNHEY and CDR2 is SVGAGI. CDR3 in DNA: TGTGCCAGCAGCTCCGGACAGGGTGAGGGCTACACCTTC. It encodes CASSSGQGEGYTF.

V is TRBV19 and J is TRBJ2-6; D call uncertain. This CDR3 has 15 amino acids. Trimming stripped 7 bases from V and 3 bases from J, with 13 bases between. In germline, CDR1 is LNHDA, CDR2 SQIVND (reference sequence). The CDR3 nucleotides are TGTGCCAGTACTGTAAGGGCCGATGGGGCCAACGTCCTGACTTTC. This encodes CASTVRADGANVLTF.

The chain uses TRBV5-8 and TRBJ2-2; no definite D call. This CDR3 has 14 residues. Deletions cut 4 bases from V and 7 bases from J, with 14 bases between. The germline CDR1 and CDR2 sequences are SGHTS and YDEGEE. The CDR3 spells CASSPPNANGELFF. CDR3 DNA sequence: TGTGCCAGCAGCCCTCCCAATGCGAACGGGGAGCTGTTTTTT.

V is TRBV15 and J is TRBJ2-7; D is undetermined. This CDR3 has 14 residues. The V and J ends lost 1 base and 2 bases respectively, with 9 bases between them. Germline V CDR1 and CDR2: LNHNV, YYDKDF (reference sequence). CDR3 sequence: CATSRGSQTYEQYF. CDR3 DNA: TGTGCCACCAGCAGAGGGTCACAAACCTACGAGCAGTACTTC.

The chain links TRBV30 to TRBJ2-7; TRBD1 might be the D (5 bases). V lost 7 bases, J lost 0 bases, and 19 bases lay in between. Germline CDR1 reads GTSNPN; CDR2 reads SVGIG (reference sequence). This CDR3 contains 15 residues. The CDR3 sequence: CAFAHVPDTSYEQYF. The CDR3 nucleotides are TGTGCCTTCGCCCACGTTCCGGACACCTCCTACGAGCAGTACTTC.

The CDR3 reads CASSLQGGGAEETQYF. The DNA of the CDR3 is TGCGCCAGCAGCTTGCAGGGCGGGGGGGCTGAAGAGACCCAGTACTTC. The chain joins TRBV5-1 to TRBJ2-5; 9 bases are shared with TRBD2. CDR3 length: 16 residues. J was trimmed by 3 bases and V by 1 base; bases with no gene match: 7. Germline V gene lookup returns CDR1 SGHRS and CDR2 YFSETQ.

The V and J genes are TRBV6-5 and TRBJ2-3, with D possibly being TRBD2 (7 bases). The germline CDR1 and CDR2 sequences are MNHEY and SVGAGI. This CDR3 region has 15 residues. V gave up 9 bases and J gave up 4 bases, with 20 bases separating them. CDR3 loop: CASHRGARLADTQYF. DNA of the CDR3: TGTGCCAGTCACCGGGGGGCGCGGTTGGCAGATACGCAGTATTTT.

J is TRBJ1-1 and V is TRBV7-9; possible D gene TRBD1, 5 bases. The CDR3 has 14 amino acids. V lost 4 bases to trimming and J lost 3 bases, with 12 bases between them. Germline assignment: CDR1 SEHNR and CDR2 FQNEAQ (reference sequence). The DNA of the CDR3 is TGTGCCAGCAGCTCCGCCAGGGCGGACACTGAAGCTTTCTTT. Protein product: CASSSARADTEAFF. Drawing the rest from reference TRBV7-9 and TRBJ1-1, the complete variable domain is DTGVSQNPRHKITKRGQNVTFRCDPISEHNRLYWYRQTLGQGPEFLTYFQNEAQLEKSRLLSDRFSAERPKGSFSTLEIQRTEQGDSAMYLCASSSARADTEAFFGQGTRLTVV.